Given below is one T cell receptor (beta chain) in context. Its target is unknown. TCRdb's table, derived via immunoSEQ multiplex PCR, lists solely in-frame clones and lacks some. There are some 60,000 clones in the sample; over 70% occur only once, and roughly 5% lies in the top ten. This record comes from a study of Tregs in tolerant kidney transplant recipients. Germline V gene data show CDR1 as MNHNS and CDR2 as SASEGT. The CDR3 loop spans 13 amino acids. V lost 5 bases and J lost 0, with 7 bases in between. Broader study findings: Activated donor B cell expansion appeared to reveal the most relevant donor-specific TCRbeta repertoire. Validation in larger populations is needed because few patients were studied.

The TCR was taken from a human donor in good health. This chain joins TRBV6-1 and TRBJ1-1; no reliable D call. The specimen sequenced was CD4+ T cells from blood. The CDR3: CASSPRLNTEAFF. The CDR3, as DNA: TGTGCCAGCAGTCCTCGTCTGAACACTGAAGCTTTCTTT.